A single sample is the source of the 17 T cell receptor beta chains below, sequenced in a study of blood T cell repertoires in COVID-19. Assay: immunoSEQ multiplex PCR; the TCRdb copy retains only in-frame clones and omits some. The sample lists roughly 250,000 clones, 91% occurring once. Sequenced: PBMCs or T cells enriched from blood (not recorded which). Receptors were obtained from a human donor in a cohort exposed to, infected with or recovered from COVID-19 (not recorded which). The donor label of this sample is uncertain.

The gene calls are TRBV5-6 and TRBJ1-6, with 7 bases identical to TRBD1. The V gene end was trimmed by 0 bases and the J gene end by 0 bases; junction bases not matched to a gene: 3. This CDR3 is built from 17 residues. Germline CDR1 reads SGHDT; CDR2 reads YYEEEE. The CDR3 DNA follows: TGTGCCAGCAGCTTGGACTACAGGGGCTCCTATAATTCACCCCTCCACTTT. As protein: CASSLDYRGSYNSPLHF.

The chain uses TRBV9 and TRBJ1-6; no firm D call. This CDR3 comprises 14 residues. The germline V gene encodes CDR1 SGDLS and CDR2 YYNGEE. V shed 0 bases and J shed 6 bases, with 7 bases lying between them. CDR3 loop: CASSVGFSNSPLHF. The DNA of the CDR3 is TGTGCCAGCAGCGTAGGGTTCAGTAATTCACCCCTCCACTTT.

The CDR3 bases are TGCGCCAGCAGCTTGGAAGGGGTAAAGCAGTACTTC. Protein sequence: CASSLEGVKQYF. The chain combines TRBV5-1 with TRBJ2-7; perhaps TRBD1 as D (5 bases). The CDR3 is made up of 12 amino acids. With 0 bases removed from V and 8 bases from J, the gap between germline ends came to 9 bases. Germline V lookup: CDR1 SGHRS, CDR2 YFSETQ.

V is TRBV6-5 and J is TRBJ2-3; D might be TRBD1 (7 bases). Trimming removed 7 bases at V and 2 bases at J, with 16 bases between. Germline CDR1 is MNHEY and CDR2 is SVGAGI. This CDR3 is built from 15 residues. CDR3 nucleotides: TGTGCCAGCATTACGGAGGGGGCCCACACAGATACGCAGTATTTT. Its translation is CASITEGAHTDTQYF.

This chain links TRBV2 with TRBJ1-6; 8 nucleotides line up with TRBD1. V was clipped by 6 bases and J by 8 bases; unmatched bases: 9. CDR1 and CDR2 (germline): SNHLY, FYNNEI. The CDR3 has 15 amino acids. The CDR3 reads CASRSTGAIDSPLHF. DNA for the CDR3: TGTGCCAGCAGATCGACAGGGGCCATTGATTCACCCCTCCACTTT.

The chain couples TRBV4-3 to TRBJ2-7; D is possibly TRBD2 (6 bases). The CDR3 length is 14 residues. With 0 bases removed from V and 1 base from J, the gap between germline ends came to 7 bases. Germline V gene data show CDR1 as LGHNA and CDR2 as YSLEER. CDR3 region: CASSQDGGSYEQYF. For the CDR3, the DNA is TGCGCCAGCAGCCAAGATGGGGGGTCCTACGAGCAGTACTTC.

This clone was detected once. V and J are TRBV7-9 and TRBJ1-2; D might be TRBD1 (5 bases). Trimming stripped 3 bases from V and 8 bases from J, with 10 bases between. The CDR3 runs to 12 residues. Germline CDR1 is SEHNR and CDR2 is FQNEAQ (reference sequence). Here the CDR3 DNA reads TGTGCCAGCAGCTTCCAGGGCGGAGGCTACACCTTC. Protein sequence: CASSFQGGGYTF.

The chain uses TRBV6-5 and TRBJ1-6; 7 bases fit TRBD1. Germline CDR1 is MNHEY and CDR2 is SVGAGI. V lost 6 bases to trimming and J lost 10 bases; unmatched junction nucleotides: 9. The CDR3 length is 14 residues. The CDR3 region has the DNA TGTGCCAGCAGCTCCGACAGGGACGGGTCACCCCTCCACTTT. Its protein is CASSSDRDGSPLHF.

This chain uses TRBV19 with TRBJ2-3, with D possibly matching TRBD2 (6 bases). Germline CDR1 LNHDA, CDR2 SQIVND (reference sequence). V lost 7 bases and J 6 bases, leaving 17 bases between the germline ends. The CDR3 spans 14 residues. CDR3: CASKPSDVSDTQYF. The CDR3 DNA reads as TGTGCCAGTAAGCCTAGCGACGTCTCGGATACGCAGTATTTT.

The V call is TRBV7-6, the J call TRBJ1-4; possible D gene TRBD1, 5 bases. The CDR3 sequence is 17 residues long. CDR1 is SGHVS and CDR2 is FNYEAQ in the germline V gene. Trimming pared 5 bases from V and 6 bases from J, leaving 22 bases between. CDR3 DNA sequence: TGTGCCAGCAGCCGGTTCGGGGGTTTGGCCACTTATGAAAAACTGTTTTTT. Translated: CASSRFGGLATYEKLFF.

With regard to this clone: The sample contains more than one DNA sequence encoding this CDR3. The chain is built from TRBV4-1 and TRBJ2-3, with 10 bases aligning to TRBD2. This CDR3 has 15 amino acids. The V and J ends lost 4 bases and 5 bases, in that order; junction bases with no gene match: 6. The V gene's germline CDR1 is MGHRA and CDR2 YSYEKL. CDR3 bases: TGCGCCAGCAGCCGGCTAGCGGGGGTCGGAGATACGCAGTATTTT. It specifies CASSRLAGVGDTQYF.

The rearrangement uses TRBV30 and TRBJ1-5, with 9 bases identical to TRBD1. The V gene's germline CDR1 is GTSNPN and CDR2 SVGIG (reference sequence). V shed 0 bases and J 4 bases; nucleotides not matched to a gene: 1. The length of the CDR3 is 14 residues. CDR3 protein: CAWSVGTGNQPQHF. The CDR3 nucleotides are TGTGCCTGGAGTGTAGGGACAGGGAATCAGCCCCAGCATTTT.

CDR3 sequence (DNA): TGTGCCAGCTCACCGGGTAGGGGCGGTCAGCCCCAGCATTTT. Residues: CASSPGRGGQPQHF. The chain recombines TRBV18 with TRBJ1-5, with D maybe TRBD1 (5 bases). Trimming pared 3 bases from V and 6 bases from J, leaving 12 bases between. CDR3 length equals 14 residues. The germline V gene has CDR1 KGHSH and CDR2 LQKENI.

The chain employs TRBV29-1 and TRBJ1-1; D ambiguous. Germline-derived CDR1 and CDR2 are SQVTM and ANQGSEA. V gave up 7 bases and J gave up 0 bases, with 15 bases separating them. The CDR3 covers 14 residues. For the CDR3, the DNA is TGCAGCGGGCAGGAGAGGACTATGAACACTGAAGCTTTCTTT. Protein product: CSGQERTMNTEAFF.

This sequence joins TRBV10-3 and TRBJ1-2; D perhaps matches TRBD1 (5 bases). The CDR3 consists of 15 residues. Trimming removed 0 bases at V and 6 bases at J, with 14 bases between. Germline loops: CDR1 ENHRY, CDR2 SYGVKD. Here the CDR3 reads CAISESKLGGDGYTF. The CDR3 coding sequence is TGTGCCATCAGTGAGTCGAAGTTAGGAGGGGATGGCTACACCTTC.

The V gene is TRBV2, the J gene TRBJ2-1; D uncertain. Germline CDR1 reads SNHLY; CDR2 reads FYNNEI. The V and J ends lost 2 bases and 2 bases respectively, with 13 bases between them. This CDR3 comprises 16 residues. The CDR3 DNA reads TGTGCCAGCAGTGAAACCCAAACGAGGCCCTACAATGAGCAGTTCTTC. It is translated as CASSETQTRPYNEQFF.

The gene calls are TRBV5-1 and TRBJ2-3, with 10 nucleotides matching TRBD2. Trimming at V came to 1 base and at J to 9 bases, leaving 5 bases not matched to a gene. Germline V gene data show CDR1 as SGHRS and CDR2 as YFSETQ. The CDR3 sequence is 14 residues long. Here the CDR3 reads CASSLKLAGTTQYF. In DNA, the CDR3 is TGCGCCAGCAGCTTGAAACTAGCGGGAACAACGCAGTATTTT.